This TCR beta chain was sequenced during a study of Graves' ophthalmopathy and Graves' hyperthyroidism. Germline V gene lookup returns CDR1 LGHNA and CDR2 YSLEER. V was shortened by 1 base and J by 6 bases, with 16 bases between the two germline ends. The CDR3 is 15 amino acids. This clonotype was seen once. Possible read error: a much larger clone is one base away. This likely comes from a read error, as the CDR3 has no conserved phenylalanine or tryptophan at its end. RNA transcripts served as template for amplifying TCR beta CDR3 sequences. The authors performed first-round RT-PCR with HTBI primers and then a second-round multiplex PCR. TCRdb reprocessed the multiplex PCR reads via MiXCR and lists one record per CDR3 protein. The sample consists of about 480,000 distinct CDR3 sequences, around 14% of them appearing once.

This clonotype was obtained from a woman aged 25 to 39 with Graves' ophthalmopathy. Sequenced input: blood. The genes are TRBV4-3 and TRBJ2-7; a weak D match, TRBD1 (6 bases). In nucleotides, the CDR3 is TGCGCCAGCAGCCAAGTTGGACAGCAGAGGGTCGAGCAGTACTAC. Residues: CASSQVGQQRVEQYY.